Listed below are T cell receptor beta chains from one sample, sequenced in a study of cytomegalovirus exposure and HLA in healthy donors. TCRdb's table, derived via immunoSEQ multiplex PCR, lists solely in-frame clones and lacks some. The sample includes 140,000 or so clones, 88% of them seen just once. Sequencing was carried out using PBMCs. The source is a woman aged 40-49 years in good health and CMV-seronegative. The CDR3 runs from the conserved cysteine through the conserved F or W. Each record gives: clone size, J gene, V gene, D gene, CDR3 DNA, CDR3 protein. The D gene is left open where the match is weak. The listing skips clone size in some rows; elsewhere it reads once, few, many or a size class.

. TRBJ1-6 TRBV7-9 TRBD1 TGTGCCAGCAGCCCCGACAGGGTGGGATATAATTCACCCCTCCACTTT CASSPDRVGYNSPLHF
. TRBJ1-1 TRBV19 TRBD1 TGTGCCAGTAGTACGTACCGGGACAGTGAAGCTTTCTTT CASSTYRDSEAFF
once TRBJ2-5 TRBV2 TRBD1 TGTGCCAGCAGCGAACCGGGACAGGGGAACTTC CASSEPGQGNF
. TRBJ2-5 TRBV7-2 . TGTGCCAGCAGCTTAGCGGGGCCTGAGACCCAGTACTTC CASSLAGPETQYF
. TRBJ2-3 TRBV10-3 . TGTGCCATCTCCCTAGGGGGCACAGATACGCAGTATTTT CAISLGGTDTQYF
. TRBJ1-2 TRBV7-3 TRBD1 TGTGCCAGCAGCTTCTCGGACAGGGCCGGAGGCTACACCTTC CASSFSDRAGGYTF
. TRBJ2-7 TRBV5-6 . TGTGCCAGCAGTAGACAGACAAATAACTACGAGCAGTACTTC CASSRQTNNYEQYF
. TRBJ2-5 TRBV5-4 TRBD1 TGTGCCAGCAGCTTGGGGACCGGGACAGGGAGTCAAGAGACCCAGTACTTC CASSLGTGTGSQETQYF
. TRBJ2-5 TRBV25-1 TRBD1 TGTGCCAGCAGTGACAGGGGGAAGGAGACCCAGTACTTC CASSDRGKETQYF
. TRBJ2-5 TRBV7-2 . TGTGCCAGCAGGGCCCAAGAGACCCAGTACTTC CASRAQETQYF
. TRBJ1-1 TRBV5-1 . TGCGCCAGCAGCTTGGGTGGGGGCCATGCGAACACTGAAGCTTTCTTT CASSLGGGHANTEAFF
. TRBJ2-7 TRBV5-1 TRBD1 TGCGCCAGCAGCGGACAGGGGTACGAGCAGTACTTC CASSGQGYEQYF
. TRBJ2-7 TRBV6-1 . TGTGCCAGCTGGGAGTCATTTGCCTCCTACGAGCAGTACTTC CASWESFASYEQYF
. TRBJ2-2 TRBV5-4 TRBD1 TGTGCCAGCAGCTTGGGGACAGGGAGGACCACCGGGGAGCTGTTTTTT CASSLGTGRTTGELFF
. TRBJ2-3 TRBV28 . TGTGCCAGCAGTTTTACGACAGGCACAGATACGCAGTATTTT CASSFTTGTDTQYF
. TRBJ2-7 TRBV23-1 . TGCGCCAGCAGTCATTTAACCGAGTTGCCCTCCTACGAGCAGTACTTC CASSHLTELPSYEQYF
. TRBJ2-3 TRBV7-2 . TGTGCCAGCAGCTTAGTCCAGAATCTGGATACGCAGTATTTT CASSLVQNLDTQYF
. TRBJ2-1 TRBV7-3 . TGTGCCAGCAGCTCGAATTCGGGCAATGAGCAGTTCTTC CASSSNSGNEQFF
. TRBJ2-7 TRBV29-1 TRBD2 TGCAGCGTACGACTGACTAGCGGGATTCCCTACGAGCAGTACTTC CSVRLTSGIPYEQYF
. TRBJ2-7 TRBV29-1 . TGCAGCGTTGAAGTGCAGGGCAGCAGCTCCTACGAGCAGTACTTC CSVEVQGSSSYEQYF
. TRBJ2-5 TRBV7-2 TRBD2 TGTGCCAGCAGCCCGTTTGTGGCGGGAGGGCCAGAGACCCAGTACTTC CASSPFVAGGPETQYF
. TRBJ2-7 TRBV27 TRBD1 TGTGCCAGCAGTCCGGGACAGATCTCCTACGAGCAGTACTTC CASSPGQISYEQYF
. TRBJ2-3 TRBV7-7 TRBD2 TGTGCCAGCAGCTTAGCGCAAGGTCTAGCGGGAGGGCGAAGGCAGTATTTT CASSLAQGLAGGRRQYF
. TRBJ1-1 TRBV5-3 . TGTGCCAGAAACAACCTTTGGAACACTGAAGCTTTCTTT CARNNLWNTEAFF
few TRBJ2-3 TRBV27 . TGTGCCAGCAGTTTAGAACTAGCCCGCACAGATACGCAGTATTTT CASSLELARTDTQYF
. TRBJ2-7 TRBV5-6 TRBD1 TGTGCCAGCAGCTTGTGGACAGGCGAATACGAGCAGTACTTC CASSLWTGEYEQYF
. TRBJ2-2 TRBV6-5 . TGTGCCAGCACGCGCGGCACTAACACCGGGGAGCTGTTTTTT CASTRGTNTGELFF